Shown below are 3 T cell receptor beta chains from a single sample sequenced in a study of blood T cell repertoires in COVID-19. Profiled with immunoSEQ multiplex PCR; TCRdb holds only in-frame clones, not every one. In the table there are tens of thousands of clones, less than 95% of which are singletons. Sequencing input: peripheral blood. The receptors derive from a man aged 50 to 59 with COVID-19, enrolled during active disease.

V gene TRBV5-4 combines with J gene TRBJ2-5; 9 nucleotides line up with TRBD2. Germline V gene sequence: CDR1 SGHNT, CDR2 YYREEE (reference sequence). The ends lost 6 bases at V and 4 bases at J; junction bases unmatched: 13. CDR3 length equals 16 residues. CDR3 in amino acids: CASTWGSGSGLETQYF. CDR3 nucleotide sequence: TGTGCCAGCACCTGGGGTAGCGGGAGCGGGCTAGAGACCCAGTACTTC. Drawing the rest from reference TRBV5-4 and TRBJ2-5, the complete variable domain is ETGVTQSPTHLIKTRGQQVTLRCSSQSGHNTVSWYQQALGQGPQFIFQYYREEENGRGNFPPRFSGLQFPNYSSELNVNALELDDSALYLCASTWGSGSGLETQYFGPGTRLLVL.

The V call is TRBV3-1 (or the pseudogene TRBV3-2), the J call TRBJ2-7; 9 positions agree with TRBD1. The ends lost 2 bases at V and 3 bases at J; junction bases unmatched: 8. This CDR3 has 16 amino acids. Germline V gene sequence: CDR1 LGHDT, CDR2 YNNKEL (reference sequence). The CDR3 nucleotides are TGTGCCAGCAGCCAACGAGGGACAGGGCTTCTCTACGAGCAGTACTTC. Protein product: CASSQRGTGLLYEQYF.

The V call is TRBV7-9, the J call TRBJ1-2, with 9 bases that match TRBD1. V was pared by 6 bases and J by 2 bases, with 16 bases of the junction left unmatched. Germline V CDR1 and CDR2: SEHNR, FQNEAQ (reference sequence). The CDR3 length is 18 residues. The CDR3 sequence is CASRQTGGLVRRNYGYTF. For the CDR3, the DNA is TGTGCCAGCAGGCAGACAGGGGGTTTGGTCCGGCGGAACTATGGCTACACCTTC. Based on the CDR3 plus reference TRBV7-9 and TRBJ1-2, the full variable domain is DTGVSQNPRHKITKRGQNVTFRCDPISEHNRLYWYRQTLGQGPEFLTYFQNEAQLEKSRLLSDRFSAERPKGSFSTLEIQRTEQGDSAMYLCASRQTGGLVRRNYGYTFGSGTRLTVV.